The following is a TCR beta chain sequence with its context. What it binds is unknown. This sample was included in a study of identical twins. Overall study results and limits: Sequences that were beta out-of-frame showed weaker excess twin sharing. Twin-shared out-of-frame alpha sequences were enriched for low generation probability.

MiXCR was run by TCRdb on the 5' RACE reads, yielding one entry per CDR3 protein. The sample holds under 1 million distinct CDR3 sequences, 9% to 15% seen once. The germline V gene has CDR1 LGHDT and CDR2 YNNKEL (reference sequence). The CDR3 has 14 residues. V lost 6 bases, J lost 0 bases, and 11 bases lay in between. A further study also used this sample, focusing on yellow fever vaccine responses in identical twins.

This TCR was sampled from a woman younger than 35 in good health. This sequence joins TRBV3-1 and TRBJ2-5, with no clear D. Sequenced input: PBMCs. The CDR3 region has the DNA TGTGCCAGCAGTCTGGCGAGGCACCAAGAGACCCAGTACTTC. Protein: CASSLARHQETQYF.